This T cell receptor (beta chain) was retrieved from a study of cytomegalovirus exposure and HLA in healthy donors. Notes on the study in general: Overall, about 160 TCR beta chains were annotated as cytomegalovirus-associated.

The PCR used 60 Vbeta and 13 Jbeta primers. Libraries were prepared by immunoSEQ multiplex PCR; TCRdb keeps only in-frame clonotypes and omits some of them. The top ten clones hold 2.5% to 3% of a sample with around 100,000 clones, about 79% of them seen once. Germline assignment: CDR1 SGHRS and CDR2 YFSETQ. The trim removed 4 bases at V and 7 bases at J, leaving 4 bases unmatched. This CDR3 has 13 amino acids. A note on this clone: Its antigen is not identified.

This clonotype originated in a young woman in good health and CMV-seropositive. The sample taken for sequencing was PBMCs. The V and J genes are TRBV5-1 and TRBJ2-7; 11 bases fit TRBD1. CDR3 sequence (DNA): TGCGCCAGCAGCACGGACAGGGGGCGGGAGCAGTACTTC. As protein: CASSTDRGREQYF.